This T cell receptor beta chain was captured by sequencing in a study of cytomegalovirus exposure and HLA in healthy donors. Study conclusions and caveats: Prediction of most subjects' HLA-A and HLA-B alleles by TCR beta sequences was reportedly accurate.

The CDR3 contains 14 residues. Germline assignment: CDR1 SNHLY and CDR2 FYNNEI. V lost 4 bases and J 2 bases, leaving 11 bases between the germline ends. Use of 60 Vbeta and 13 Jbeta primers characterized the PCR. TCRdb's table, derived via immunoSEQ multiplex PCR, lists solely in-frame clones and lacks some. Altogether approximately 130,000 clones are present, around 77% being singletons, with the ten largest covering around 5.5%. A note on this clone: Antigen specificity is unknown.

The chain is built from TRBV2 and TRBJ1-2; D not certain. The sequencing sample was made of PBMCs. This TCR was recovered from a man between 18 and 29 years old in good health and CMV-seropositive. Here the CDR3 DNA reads TGTGCCAGCAGTGCGGAGAGTTTCAACTATGGCTACACCTTC. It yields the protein CASSAESFNYGYTF. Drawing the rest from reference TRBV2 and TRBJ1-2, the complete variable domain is EPEVTQTPSHQVTQMGQEVILRCVPISNHLYFYWYRQILGQKVEFLVSFYNNEISEKSEIFDDQFSVERPDGSNFTLKIRSTKLEDSAMYFCASSAESFNYGYTFGSGTRLTVV.